This entry is about one T cell receptor beta chain. The target antigen is unknown. Only in-frame clones appear in the TCRdb table, and some are missing; sequencing was by immunoSEQ multiplex PCR. The sample lists some 150,000 clones, approximately 86% occurring once. This entry is derived from a study of cytomegalovirus exposure and HLA in healthy donors. Study-wide background: The approximately 130 validation repertoires and the 666 first-cohort repertoires shared a platform, a later analysis reported. Findings and caveats of the study: Three of the chains that were CMV-associated were confirmed in vitro to be specific for CMV antigens. Reportedly, diagnosis of cytomegalovirus status by the classifier showed high specificity and sensitivity. The investigators catalogued 164 TCR beta chains as cytomegalovirus-associated.

The V segment lost 0 bases and the J segment 6 bases; nucleotides outside the gene matches: 1. This CDR3 is built from 14 residues. The germline gives CDR1 MNHNY, CDR2 SVGAGI (reference sequence). This chain joins TRBV6-6 and TRBJ2-1, with 8 nucleotides matching TRBD1. The source is a human donor in good health. Sequencing was done on a sample of PBMCs. Here the CDR3 DNA reads TGTGCCAGCAGTTACTCAGGACAGGGCAATGAGCAGTTCTTC. This encodes CASSYSGQGNEQFF.